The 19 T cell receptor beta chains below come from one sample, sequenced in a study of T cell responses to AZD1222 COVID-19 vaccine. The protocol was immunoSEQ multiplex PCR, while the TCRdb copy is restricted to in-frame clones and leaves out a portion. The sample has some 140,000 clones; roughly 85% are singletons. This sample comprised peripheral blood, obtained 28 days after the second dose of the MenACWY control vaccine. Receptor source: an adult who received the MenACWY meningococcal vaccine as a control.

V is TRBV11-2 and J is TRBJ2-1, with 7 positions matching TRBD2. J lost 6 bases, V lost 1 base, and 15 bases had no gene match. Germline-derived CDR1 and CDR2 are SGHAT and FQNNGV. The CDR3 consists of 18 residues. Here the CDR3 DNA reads TGTGCCAGCAGCTTAGTCGCGGGAGTTGTCGGTTCTGGCAATGAGCAGTTCTTC. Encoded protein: CASSLVAGVVGSGNEQFF.

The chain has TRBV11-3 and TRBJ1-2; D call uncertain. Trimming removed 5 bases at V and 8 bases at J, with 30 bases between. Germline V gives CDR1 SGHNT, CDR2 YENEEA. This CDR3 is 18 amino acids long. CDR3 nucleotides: TGTGCCAGCAGCCCGGACGGACCCATCACCTCGGAAAGGGAAGGCTACACCTTC. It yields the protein CASSPDGPITSEREGYTF.

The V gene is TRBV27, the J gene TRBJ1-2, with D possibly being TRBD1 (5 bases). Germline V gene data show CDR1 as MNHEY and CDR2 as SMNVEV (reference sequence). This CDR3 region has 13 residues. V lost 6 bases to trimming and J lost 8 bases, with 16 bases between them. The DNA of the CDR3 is TGTGCCAGCAGCCGCCAATGGGGGGAAGGCTACACCTTC. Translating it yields CASSRQWGEGYTF.

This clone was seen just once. The CDR3 is CASSVSLSGTLGQETQYF. CDR3 sequence (DNA): TGTGCCAGCAGCGTGAGCCTCTCCGGGACCCTGGGGCAAGAGACCCAGTACTTC. The chain carries TRBV9 and TRBJ2-5; D tentatively reads TRBD1 or TRBD2 (5 bases each). The CDR3 length is 18 residues. CDR1 and CDR2 (germline): SGDLS, YYNGEE. V was trimmed by 2 bases and J by 2 bases, leaving 22 bases between them.

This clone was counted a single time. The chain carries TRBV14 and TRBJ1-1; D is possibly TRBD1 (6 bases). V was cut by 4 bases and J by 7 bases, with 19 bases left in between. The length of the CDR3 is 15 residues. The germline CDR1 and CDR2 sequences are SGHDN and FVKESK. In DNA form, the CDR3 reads TGTGCCAGCAGCCGTCTGAAAGGGGGGGCCTTTGAAGCTTTCTTT. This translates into CASSRLKGGAFEAFF.

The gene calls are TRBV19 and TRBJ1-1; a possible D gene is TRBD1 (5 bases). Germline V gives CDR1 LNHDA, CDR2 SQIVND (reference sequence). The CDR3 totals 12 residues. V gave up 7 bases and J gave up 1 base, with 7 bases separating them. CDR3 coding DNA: TGTGCCAGTAAGGGGCGGAACACTGAAGCTTTCTTT. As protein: CASKGRNTEAFF.

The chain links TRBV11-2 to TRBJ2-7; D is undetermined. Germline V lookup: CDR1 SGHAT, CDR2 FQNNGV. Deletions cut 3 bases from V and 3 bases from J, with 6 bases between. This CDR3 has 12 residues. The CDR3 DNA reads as TGTGCCAGCAGCTTTACGGACTACGAGCAGTACTTC. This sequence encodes CASSFTDYEQYF. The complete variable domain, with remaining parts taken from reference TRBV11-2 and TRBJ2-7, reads EAGVAQSPRYKIIEKRQSVAFWCNPISGHATLYWYQQILGQGPKLLIQFQNNGVVDDSQLPKDRFSAERLKGVDSTLKIQPAKLEDSAVYLCASSFTDYEQYFGPGTRLTVT.

The CDR3 sequence is CATGATRGGKDNEQFF. CDR3 DNA: TGTGCCACTGGGGCAACGCGGGGGGGAAAGGACAATGAGCAGTTCTTC. This chain joins TRBV19 and TRBJ2-1; 9 bases fit TRBD2. The CDR3 consists of 16 residues. Germline V CDR1 and CDR2: LNHDA, SQIVND (reference sequence). With V trimmed by 10 bases and J by 5 bases, 15 bases remained unmatched. The entire variable domain, with the rest obtained from reference TRBV19 and TRBJ2-1, is as follows: DGGITQSPKYLFRKEGQNVTLSCEQNLNHDAMYWYRQDPGQGLRLIYYSQIVNDFQKGDIAEGYSVSREKKESFPLTVTSAQKNPTAFYLCATGATRGGKDNEQFFGPGTRLTVL.

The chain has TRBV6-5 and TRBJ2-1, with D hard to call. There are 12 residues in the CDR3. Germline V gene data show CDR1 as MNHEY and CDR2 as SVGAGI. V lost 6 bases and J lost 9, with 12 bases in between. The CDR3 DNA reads TGTGCCAGCAGCCCGAGTCTGGGTGAGCAGTTCTTC. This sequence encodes CASSPSLGEQFF.

CDR3: CASSSSSGSIIGNEQFF. CDR3 bases: TGTGCCAGCAGCTCCTCTAGCGGGAGTATCATAGGGAATGAGCAGTTCTTC. The chain couples TRBV11-2 to TRBJ2-1, with 10 bases lining up with TRBD2. V was clipped by 4 bases and J by 7 bases; unmatched bases: 13. Germline V gene data show CDR1 as SGHAT and CDR2 as FQNNGV. The CDR3 contains 17 residues.

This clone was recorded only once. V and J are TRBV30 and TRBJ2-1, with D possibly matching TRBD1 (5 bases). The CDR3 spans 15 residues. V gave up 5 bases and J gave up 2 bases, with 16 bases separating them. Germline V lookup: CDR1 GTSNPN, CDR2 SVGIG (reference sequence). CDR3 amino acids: CAWAPGPATYNEQFF. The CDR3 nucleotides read TGTGCCTGGGCCCCAGGGCCGGCTACCTACAATGAGCAGTTCTTC.

CDR3 sequence: CASRVTLSNQPQHF. In DNA, the CDR3 is TGTGCCAGCAGGGTGACCCTAAGCAATCAGCCCCAGCATTTT. The chain couples TRBV19 to TRBJ1-5, with a weak D call TRBD1 (5 bases). Looked up from germline, CDR1 is LNHDA and CDR2 is SQIVND (reference sequence). Trimming took 9 bases from V and 1 from J, leaving 13 bases between them. The CDR3 extends over 14 amino acids.

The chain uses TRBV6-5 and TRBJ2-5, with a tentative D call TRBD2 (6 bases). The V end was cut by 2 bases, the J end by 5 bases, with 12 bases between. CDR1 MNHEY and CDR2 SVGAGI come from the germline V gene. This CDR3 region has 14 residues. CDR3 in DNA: TGTGCCAGCAGTTACCTCGGAGGGCGGGAGACCCAGTACTTC. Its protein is CASSYLGGRETQYF.

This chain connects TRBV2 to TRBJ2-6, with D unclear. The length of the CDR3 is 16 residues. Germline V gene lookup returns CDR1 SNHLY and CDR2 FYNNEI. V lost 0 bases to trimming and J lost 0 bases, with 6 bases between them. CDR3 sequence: CASSEALFSGANVLTF. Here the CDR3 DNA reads TGTGCCAGCAGTGAAGCGCTTTTCTCTGGGGCCAACGTCCTGACTTTC.

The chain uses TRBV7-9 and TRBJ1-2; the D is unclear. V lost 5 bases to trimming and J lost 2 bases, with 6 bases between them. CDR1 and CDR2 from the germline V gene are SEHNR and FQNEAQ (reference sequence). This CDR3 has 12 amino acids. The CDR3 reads CASSNRNYGYTF. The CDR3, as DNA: TGTGCCAGCAGCAACCGGAACTATGGCTACACCTTC.

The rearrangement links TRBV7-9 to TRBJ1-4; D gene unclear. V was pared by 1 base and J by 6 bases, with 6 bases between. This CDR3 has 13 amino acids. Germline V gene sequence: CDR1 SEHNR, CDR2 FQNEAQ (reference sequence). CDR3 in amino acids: CASSLGLDEKLFF. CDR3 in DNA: TGTGCCAGCAGCTTAGGTTTGGATGAAAAACTGTTTTTT.

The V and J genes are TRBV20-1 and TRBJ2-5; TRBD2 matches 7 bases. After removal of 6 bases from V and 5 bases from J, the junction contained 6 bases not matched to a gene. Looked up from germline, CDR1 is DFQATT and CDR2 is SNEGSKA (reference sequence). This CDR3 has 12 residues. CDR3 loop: CSASTSVETQYF. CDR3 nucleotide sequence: TGCAGTGCGAGTACTAGCGTCGAGACCCAGTACTTC.

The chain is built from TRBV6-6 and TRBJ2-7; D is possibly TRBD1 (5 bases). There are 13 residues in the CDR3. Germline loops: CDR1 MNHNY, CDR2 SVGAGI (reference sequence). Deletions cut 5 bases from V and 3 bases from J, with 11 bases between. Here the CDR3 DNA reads TGTGCCAGCAGTAGCAGGGTAGGCTACGAGCAGTACGTC. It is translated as CASSSRVGYEQYV.

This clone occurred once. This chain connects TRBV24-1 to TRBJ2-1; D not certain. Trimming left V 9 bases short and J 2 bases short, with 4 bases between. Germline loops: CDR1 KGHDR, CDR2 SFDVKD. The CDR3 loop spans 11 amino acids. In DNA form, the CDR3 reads TGTGCCACCGAGGCCTACAATGAGCAGTTCTTC. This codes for CATEAYNEQFF.